This T cell receptor (beta chain) was observed in a study of T cell repertoires in cytomegalovirus infection (dated by TCRdb to between 2019 and 2020). With regard to the full study: Because public TCR beta signatures pointed to carriage of CMV infection together with the matching HLA type, the HLA type of each donor mattered for the analysis.

The paper's findings and limits, for the study overall: In both this cohort and an independent cohort of a few hundred donors, the cumulative frequency of public TCR beta family members distinguished carriers of CMV infection plus the relevant HLA type. The ex vivo response was dominated by HLA-C-restricted CMV-specific TCR beta clonotypes, and the single most frequent clonotype in two of eight donors was supplied by these HLA-C-restricted clonotypes.

These reads were obtained on an Illumina HiSeq 1500. Through fastp at Q25 and MiXCR, TCRdb rebuilt clones from the public reads, retaining in-frame beta chains. Under each unique CDR3 protein, matching rows form one entry showing the most common genes and DNA. For this sample there are more than 650,000 distinct CDR3 sequences; about a third appear just once. Roughly 2.9% of the sample belongs to the ten largest clones. With regard to this clonotype: Its antigen is unknown. No qualities accompany the bases; no much larger clone lies one base away.

V is cut by 7 bases and J by 4 bases, and the space between the germline ends is 16 bases. CDR3 length: 15 amino acids, cysteine to phenylalanine. Left in the record is the CDR3 DNA by itself, 45 bases read in frame from the first base. CDR1 and CDR2 (MNHNS, SASEGT) derive from the germline V gene. The chain was built from TRBV6-1 and TRBJ2-2; perhaps TRBD2 is the D gene, with 5 bases matching. Sequencing used PBMCs. The TCR originated in a human donor in good health (CMV status not recorded). Some clones in this sample may be carry-over from other donors' samples. The bases are TGTGCCAGCACCAGAGGAGGTATTTTCACCGGGGAGCTGTTTTTT. Its coded protein is CASTRGGIFTGELFF.